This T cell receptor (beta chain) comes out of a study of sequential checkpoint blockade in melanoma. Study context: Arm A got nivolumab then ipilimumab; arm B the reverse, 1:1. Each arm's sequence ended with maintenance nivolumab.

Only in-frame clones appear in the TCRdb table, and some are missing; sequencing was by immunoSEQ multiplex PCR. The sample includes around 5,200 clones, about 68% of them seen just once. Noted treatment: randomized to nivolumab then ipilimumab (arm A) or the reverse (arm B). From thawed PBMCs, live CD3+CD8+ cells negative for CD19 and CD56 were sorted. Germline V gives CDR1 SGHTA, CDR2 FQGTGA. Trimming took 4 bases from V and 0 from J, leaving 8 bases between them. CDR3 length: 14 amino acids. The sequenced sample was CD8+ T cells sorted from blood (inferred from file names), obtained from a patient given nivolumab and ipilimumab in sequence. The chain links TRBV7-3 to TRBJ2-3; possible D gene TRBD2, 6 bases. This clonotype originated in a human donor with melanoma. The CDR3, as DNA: TGTGCCAGCAGCTCGCGGGGAAGCACAGATACGCAGTATTTT. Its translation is CASSSRGSTDTQYF.